Following are 17 T cell receptor beta chains from one sample sequenced in a study of blood T cell repertoires in COVID-19. Method: immunoSEQ multiplex PCR; TCRdb's copy keeps in-frame clones and lacks some. The sample records about 180,000 clones, roughly 86% being singletons. Sample: PBMCs or T cells enriched from blood (not recorded which). The receptors here all came from a woman aged 25-40 years who had recovered from COVID-19.

The chain links TRBV24-1 to TRBJ1-2; D may be TRBD1 (6 bases). The CDR3 is made up of 15 amino acids. Germline lookup yields CDR1 KGHDR and CDR2 SFDVKD. Trimming took 3 bases from V and 8 from J, leaving 18 bases between them. The CDR3 is CATSDPGHPIEGYTF. As DNA, the CDR3 is TGTGCCACCAGTGATCCGGGACACCCTATCGAGGGCTACACCTTC.

The chain couples TRBV7-2 to TRBJ1-3; 7 bases match TRBD1. Trimming at V came to 0 bases and at J to 0 bases, leaving 2 bases not matched to a gene. Germline V gene data show CDR1 as SGHTA and CDR2 as FQGNSA. The CDR3 consists of 16 residues. CDR3 region: CASSLATGNSGNTIYF. Written as DNA, the CDR3 is TGTGCCAGCAGCTTAGCGACAGGGAACTCTGGAAACACCATATATTTT.

This clone was detected once. The chain employs TRBV7-9 and TRBJ2-1; TRBD1 agrees at 8 bases. Germline V lookup: CDR1 SEHNR, CDR2 FQNEAQ (reference sequence). The CDR3 is 15 residues long. V gave up 2 bases and J gave up 5 bases; unmatched junction bases: 5. CDR3 DNA: TGTGCCAGCAGCTTACTGACAGGGGCCCACAATGAGCAGTTCTTC. Protein sequence: CASSLLTGAHNEQFF.

The chain combines TRBV4-1 with TRBJ2-3, with 7 bases aligning to TRBD1. V was clipped by 6 bases and J by 2 bases; unmatched bases: 8. CDR1 is MGHRA and CDR2 is YSYEKL in the germline V gene. This CDR3 has 15 residues. The CDR3 DNA sequence: TGCGCCAGCAGTCCCGGGACAGAAGACACAGATACGCAGTATTTT. Protein product: CASSPGTEDTDTQYF.

The CDR3 nucleotides are TGTGCCAGCAGTTTAGGGGACAGCGCCTACGAGCAGTACTTC. This sequence encodes CASSLGDSAYEQYF. The chain combines TRBV28 with TRBJ2-7; 7 bases are a match to TRBD1. CDR1 and CDR2 from the germline V gene are MDHEN and SYDVKM. The CDR3 contains 14 residues. The V segment lost 2 bases and the J segment 2 bases; nucleotides outside the gene matches: 3.

This chain connects TRBV4-1 to TRBJ2-7; D perhaps matches TRBD2 (6 bases). The CDR3 runs to 16 residues. The germline V gene encodes CDR1 MGHRA and CDR2 YSYEKL. The V gene lost 4 bases and the J gene lost 6 bases, with 22 bases spanning the gap. The CDR3 reads CASSLTPGSSDREQYF. The CDR3 DNA is TGCGCCAGCAGCCTTACGCCCGGGAGTAGCGATCGCGAGCAGTACTTC.

The V gene is TRBV6-5, the J gene TRBJ1-1, with D perhaps matching TRBD1 (6 bases). This CDR3 has 14 residues. V was trimmed by 2 bases and J by 2 bases, leaving 9 bases between them. Germline V gene lookup returns CDR1 MNHEY and CDR2 SVGAGI. The CDR3 sequence is CASSYGGINTEAFF. In DNA, the CDR3 is TGTGCCAGCAGTTACGGGGGCATCAACACTGAAGCTTTCTTT.

This clone was picked up one time. The chain has TRBV5-1 and TRBJ1-4; TRBD1 agrees at 8 bases. Germline V gene sequence: CDR1 SGHRS, CDR2 YFSETQ. The junction had 8 bases not matched to a gene; V was cut back by 4 bases and J by 6 bases. This CDR3 has 15 amino acids. CDR3 sequence reads: CASSIAGTGYEKLFF. The CDR3 bases are TGCGCCAGCAGCATTGCCGGGACAGGTTATGAAAAACTGTTTTTT.

The rearrangement uses TRBV5-1 and TRBJ1-1, with 8 bases identical to TRBD1. This CDR3 contains 14 residues. The junction had 8 bases not matched to a gene; V was cut back by 4 bases and J by 6 bases. Germline lookup yields CDR1 SGHRS and CDR2 YFSETQ. DNA for the CDR3: TGCGCCAGCAGCCCCGACAGGGGTGGCGCTGAAGCTTTCTTT. Amino acid sequence: CASSPDRGGAEAFF.

V is TRBV11-3 and J is TRBJ2-3; 12 nucleotides line up with TRBD1. The junction had 12 bases not matched to a gene; V was cut back by 4 bases and J by 4 bases. Germline V gives CDR1 SGHNT, CDR2 YENEEA. This CDR3 contains 18 residues. The DNA of the CDR3 is TGTGCCAGCAGCTCAACGACCGGGACAGGGGGCAGCGCAGATACGCAGTATTTT. Translated: CASSSTTGTGGSADTQYF. The variable domain in full, with the rest retrieved from reference TRBV11-3 and TRBJ2-3, is EAGVVQSPRYKIIEKKQPVAFWCNPISGHNTLYWYLQNLGQGPELLIRYENEEAVDDSQLPKDRFSAERLKGVDSTLKIQPAELGDSAVYLCASSSTTGTGGSADTQYFGPGTRLTVL.

V gene TRBV15 combines with J gene TRBJ1-2; 7 bases agree with TRBD1. Germline values: CDR1 LNHNV, CDR2 YYDKDF (reference sequence). With V trimmed by 5 bases and J by 7 bases, 10 bases remained unmatched. The CDR3 covers 14 residues. The CDR3, as DNA: TGTGCCACCAGCGAACCTCGACAGGGTGTTGGCTACACCTTC. Protein product: CATSEPRQGVGYTF.

This clone was recorded a few times. This chain joins TRBV11-2 and TRBJ1-1; TRBD1 might be the D (5 bases). The CDR3 extends over 15 amino acids. V was cut by 1 base and J by 7 bases, with 16 bases left in between. Germline V lookup: CDR1 SGHAT, CDR2 FQNNGV. CDR3 region: CASSLVLGGTGEAFF. The CDR3, as DNA: TGTGCCAGCAGCTTAGTGCTGGGGGGAACAGGTGAAGCTTTCTTT.

In its sample, this clone was seen a few times. The chain carries TRBV27 and TRBJ1-6; maybe TRBD1 (6 bases). CDR3 length equals 18 residues. Per germline, CDR1 MNHEY and CDR2 SMNVEV (reference sequence). V was trimmed by 3 bases and J by 7 bases, leaving 22 bases between them. The CDR3 DNA reads TGTGCCAGCAGTTTTGTTTCTTCTCCGGACAGCCTGAATTCACCCCTCCACTTT. It yields the protein CASSFVSSPDSLNSPLHF.

This chain joins TRBV6-5 and TRBJ2-2; weak D call: TRBD2 (6 bases). This CDR3 has 16 amino acids. With 2 bases removed from V and 5 bases from J, the gap between germline ends came to 15 bases. Looked up from germline, CDR1 is MNHEY and CDR2 is SVGAGI. This CDR3 reads CASSYQKIRGTGELFF. CDR3 DNA sequence: TGTGCCAGCAGTTACCAGAAAATCCGGGGGACCGGGGAGCTGTTTTTT.

V and J are TRBV18 and TRBJ1-4; 7 bases line up with TRBD1. J lost 3 bases, V lost 8 bases, and 6 bases had no gene match. CDR1 and CDR2 from the germline V gene are KGHSH and LQKENI. The CDR3 length is 14 residues. CDR3 loop: CASRRGTANEKLFF. CDR3 bases: TGTGCCAGCCGCCGGGGGACAGCTAATGAAAAACTGTTTTTT.

This chain joins TRBV28 and TRBJ1-6; TRBD1 matches at 7 bases. CDR1 is MDHEN and CDR2 is SYDVKM in the germline V gene. V shed 5 bases and J 9 bases; nucleotides not matched to a gene: 16. The CDR3 covers 17 residues. CDR3 in amino acids: CASSIGGRALSGSPLHF. DNA for the CDR3: TGTGCCAGCAGTATAGGGGGCCGGGCGCTCTCGGGTTCACCCCTCCACTTT.

CDR3 coding DNA: TGTGCCAGCAGAAAGACTGGGACTAGCGGGAGGCTCGAGGGGGAGCAGTTCTTC. It yields the protein CASRKTGTSGRLEGEQFF. The gene calls are TRBV11-2 and TRBJ2-1; 15 bases align to TRBD2. Germline V gene sequence: CDR1 SGHAT, CDR2 FQNNGV. J lost 10 bases, V lost 6 bases, and 16 bases had no gene match. This CDR3 comprises 18 residues.